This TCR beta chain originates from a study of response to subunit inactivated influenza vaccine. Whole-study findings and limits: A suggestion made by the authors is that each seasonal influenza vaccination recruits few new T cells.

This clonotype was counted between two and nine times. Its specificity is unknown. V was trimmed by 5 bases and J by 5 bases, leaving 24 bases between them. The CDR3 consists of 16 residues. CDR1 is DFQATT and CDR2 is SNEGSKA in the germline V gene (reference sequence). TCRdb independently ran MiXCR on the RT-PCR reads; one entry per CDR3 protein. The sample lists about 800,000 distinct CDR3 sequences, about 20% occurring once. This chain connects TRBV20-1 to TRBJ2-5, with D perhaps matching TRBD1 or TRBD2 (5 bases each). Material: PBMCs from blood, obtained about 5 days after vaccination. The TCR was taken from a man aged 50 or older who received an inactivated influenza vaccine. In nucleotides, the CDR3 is TGCAGTGCTGGGGGAAGTGGTCGGACTTTCGGGGAGACCCAGTACTTC. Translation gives CSAGGSGRTFGETQYF.